This passage covers 13 T cell receptor beta chains from one sample sequenced in a study of blood T cells in healthy people across ages. Using a J-beta primer mix together with a sample-barcoded 5' primer, a second PCR was run for 7 to 11 cycles. TCRdb reprocessed the 5' RACE reads via MiXCR and lists one record per CDR3 protein. The sample lists 850,000 to 1,300,000 distinct CDR3 sequences; 35% to 55% were seen once. The sample taken for sequencing was blood. Every receptor here comes from a woman aged 60-75 years in good health.

The rearrangement links TRBV9 to TRBJ2-1, with 7 bases lining up with TRBD1. The CDR3 has 16 amino acids. The germline gives CDR1 SGDLS, CDR2 YYNGEE. J gave up 0 bases and V 4 bases, and 7 bases lay outside the gene matches. DNA for the CDR3: TGTGCCAGCAGCATCTTGGACAGGAGCTCCTACAATGAGCAGTTCTTC. It yields the protein CASSILDRSSYNEQFF.

The V gene is TRBV10-2, the J gene TRBJ2-5, with TRBD1 matching 10 bases. Germline CDR1 reads WSHSY; CDR2 reads SAAADI. The CDR3 runs to 16 residues. V shed 3 bases, J shed 2 bases, and the junction held 6 bases outside the gene matches. This CDR3 is CASSDLGTGEQETQYF. The DNA for the CDR3 is TGCGCCAGCAGTGACCTAGGGACAGGGGAGCAAGAGACCCAGTACTTC.

The gene calls are TRBV4-1 and TRBJ2-7; 7 bases line up with TRBD2. In germline, CDR1 is MGHRA, CDR2 YSYEKL. The CDR3 is 16 residues long. V lost 4 bases and J lost 6; bases outside the gene matches: 15. This CDR3 reads CASSLYLGGNGFEQYF. CDR3 in DNA: TGCGCCAGCAGCCTTTACCTGGGAGGGAACGGTTTCGAGCAGTACTTC.

The chain combines TRBV28 with TRBJ1-5; a weak D match, TRBD1 (5 bases). Germline CDR1 MDHEN, CDR2 SYDVKM. Trimming shortened V by 6 bases and J by 10 bases, and 13 bases separated the two germline ends. CDR3 length equals 12 residues. The DNA for the CDR3 is TGTGCCAGCAGACCTCAGGGTTGCCCCCAGCATTTT. Protein: CASRPQGCPQHF.

The chain combines TRBV11-2 with TRBJ2-3, with D possibly matching TRBD2 (6 bases). Germline values: CDR1 SGHAT, CDR2 FQNNGV. This CDR3 spans 16 amino acids. Trimming took off 5 bases at V and 0 bases at J, with 15 bases between the two ends. CDR3 sequence (DNA): TGTGCCAGCAGCGAGGGACTGTTACCTAGCACAGATACGCAGTATTTT. Translation gives CASSEGLLPSTDTQYF.

There are a few counts of this clonotype. V usage is TRBV6-5 and J usage is TRBJ2-3; 10 bases match TRBD2. Germline loops: CDR1 MNHEY, CDR2 SVGAGI. Losses at the gene ends were 0 bases for V and 2 bases for J; bases not matched to a gene: 5. The CDR3 covers 17 residues. The CDR3: CASSYSRLAGDTDTQYF. CDR3 bases: TGTGCCAGCAGTTACTCTCGGCTAGCGGGAGACACAGATACGCAGTATTTT.

In this sample, this clonotype turned up once. The junction differs from germline at one of its ends, possibly a read error. The chain combines TRBV6-6 with TRBJ2-6; tentatively, D is TRBD1 (5 bases). This CDR3 is built from 18 residues. From germline, CDR1 is MNHNY and CDR2 SVGAGI (reference sequence). This CDR3 reads CASTFRVAELSGAIVLTF. Written as DNA, the CDR3 is TGTGCCAGCACCTTTCGGGTGGCAGAACTCTCTGGGGCCATCGTCCTGACTTTC.

This clonotype was seen a handful of times. The genes are TRBV6-2 or TRBV6-3 and TRBJ2-3; TRBD2 aligns across 9 bases. Germline loops: CDR1 MNHEY, CDR2 SVGEGT. V dropped 4 bases and J dropped 5; count of bases not matched to a gene: 7. The CDR3 loop spans 15 amino acids. CDR3 in amino acids: CASSSPGLAVDTQYF. The DNA of the CDR3 is TGTGCCAGCAGTTCGCCGGGACTAGCTGTAGATACGCAGTATTTT.

Details on this clonotype: This sequence may be a read error, since a much larger clone differs from it by one base. J is TRBJ1-2 and V is TRBV5-1; 9 nucleotides align to TRBD1. The trim removed 4 bases at V and 8 bases at J, leaving 12 bases unmatched. CDR1 and CDR2 from the germline V gene are SGHRS and YFSETQ. The CDR3 has 15 amino acids. In nucleotides, the CDR3 is TGCGCCAGCAGCCCAACAGGGGGCGCAGCTTCCGGCTACACCTTC. Translated: CASSPTGGAASGYTF. Full variable domain (missing parts from reference TRBV5-1 and TRBJ1-2): KAGVTQTPRYLIKTRGQQVTLSCSPISGHRSVSWYQQTPGQGLQFLFEYFSETQRNKGNFPGRFSGRQFSNSRSEMNVSTLELGDSALYLCASSPTGGAASGYTFGSGTRLTVV.

This clonotype was recorded a few times. This may stem from a read error, because a much larger clone lies one nucleotide away. The J gene is TRBJ2-5, the V gene TRBV12-3 or TRBV12-4, with 9 bases lining up with TRBD2. The CDR3 extends over 15 amino acids. V was clipped by 1 base and J by 11 bases; unmatched bases: 11. CDR3 amino acids: CASSLGSGSGNEQYF. In DNA form, the CDR3 reads TGTGCCAGCAGTTTAGGTAGCGGGAGCGGCAATGAGCAGTACTTC.

The V call is TRBV7-8, the J call TRBJ1-5; 7 nucleotides agree with TRBD1. Germline V CDR1 and CDR2: SGHVS, FQNEAQ. V lost 5 bases, J lost 3 bases, and 7 bases stayed unmatched. The CDR3 is 15 residues long. CDR3: CASSPQGQINQPQHF. Written as DNA, the CDR3 is TGTGCCAGCAGCCCACAGGGACAGATCAATCAGCCCCAGCATTTT.

The chain employs TRBV10-3 and TRBJ2-7; weak D call: TRBD2 (6 bases). V dropped 4 bases and J dropped 2 bases, with 9 bases sitting between them. The V gene's germline CDR1 is ENHRY and CDR2 SYGVKD. The CDR3 runs 13 residues. CDR3 in DNA: TGTGCCATCAGTGTTAGCGGCACCTACGAGCAGTACTTC. This translates into CAISVSGTYEQYF.

This chain joins TRBV3-1 and TRBJ2-3, with 12 bases lining up with TRBD2. There are 17 residues in the CDR3. With 2 bases clipped from V and 2 bases from J, the junction kept 5 bases outside the gene matches. CDR1 is LGHDT, CDR2 YNNKEL, per germline (reference sequence). The CDR3 DNA sequence: TGTGCCAGCAGCCAATTCGGACTAGCGGGGCTCACAGATACGCAGTATTTT. Residues: CASSQFGLAGLTDTQYF.